This T cell receptor (beta chain) is drawn from a study of blood T cell repertoires in COVID-19. Measured with immunoSEQ multiplex PCR; TCRdb has only the in-frame clones, and not every one. Altogether a few hundred thousand clones are present, roughly nine tenths being singletons, with the ten largest covering 0.8% to 0.9%. Germline V lookup: CDR1 MNHEY, CDR2 SMNVEV (reference sequence). Trimming shortened V by 2 bases and J by 4 bases, and 8 bases separated the two germline ends. The CDR3 sequence is 13 residues long. The chain joins TRBV27 to TRBJ1-2; D is unclear. The TCR sequence derives from a woman between 40 and 55 years old who had been exposed to COVID-19. Sequencing used PBMCs or T cells enriched from blood (not recorded which). CDR3: CASSLSSGYGYTF. In DNA form, the CDR3 reads TGTGCCAGCAGTTTAAGCAGCGGCTATGGCTACACCTTC.